This T cell receptor (beta chain) came from a study of PD-1 blockade in classical Hodgkin lymphoma. Using immunoSEQ multiplex PCR, the repertoire was profiled, and TCRdb retains in-frame clones only, with some absent. Altogether about 58,000 clones are present, 85% to 95% being singletons, with the ten largest covering around 9.3%. This clone came up many times. This CDR3 is built from 15 residues. In germline, CDR1 is SGHDT, CDR2 YYEEEE. With V trimmed by 5 bases and J by 5 bases, 7 bases remained unmatched. Relapse after autologous stem cell transplantation occurred in every patient, and brentuximab vedotin exposure varied.

This TCR came from a human donor with classical Hodgkin lymphoma. Specimen: peripheral blood mononuclear cells (PBMCs), collected before the second cycle of nivolumab. The V call is TRBV5-6, the J call TRBJ2-7; TRBD2 agrees at 13 bases. The CDR3 protein is CASRQGLAGNHEQYF. The CDR3 region has the DNA TGTGCCAGCAGACAGGGACTAGCGGGAAACCACGAGCAGTACTTC.